The 20 T cell receptor beta chains presented below share a single source sample, sequenced in a study of lymphopenia after photon versus proton radiotherapy. The assay was immunoSEQ multiplex PCR, and TCRdb's table has in-frame clones only and misses some. Of 150,000 to 200,000 clones in the sample, around nine tenths were seen once. This sample comprised peripheral blood, obtained from a patient treated with photon-based radiotherapy. The receptors shown here come from a man in his fifties with gastric cancer.

Details on this clone: Distinct nucleotide sequences in the sample also encode this CDR3. The rearrangement uses TRBV7-9 and TRBJ1-1; D not resolved. CDR1 SEHNR and CDR2 FQNEAQ come from the germline V gene (reference sequence). V shed 0 bases and J shed 1 base, with 3 bases lying between them. The CDR3 spans 13 residues. The CDR3 here is CASSLAGNTEAFF. The DNA for the CDR3 is TGTGCCAGCAGCTTAGCGGGGAACACTGAAGCTTTCTTT.

V gene TRBV6-1 combines with J gene TRBJ2-1; D not resolved. V lost 3 bases and J lost 0, with 9 bases in between. CDR1 and CDR2 (germline): MNHNS, SASEGT. The CDR3 is 15 amino acids. Here the CDR3 DNA reads TGTGCCAGCAGTGACCTGGGCAGCTCCTACAATGAGCAGTTCTTC. It encodes CASSDLGSSYNEQFF.

The chain couples TRBV7-2 to TRBJ2-3; tentatively, D is TRBD1 (7 bases). The CDR3 runs 14 residues. The V end lost 3 bases, the J end lost 3 bases, and 10 bases lay between the germline ends. Germline V gives CDR1 SGHTA, CDR2 FQGNSA. CDR3 nucleotides: TGTGCCAGCAGCTTGACAGGGAGGACAGATACGCAGTATTTT. This gives the protein CASSLTGRTDTQYF.

The J gene is TRBJ2-4, the V gene TRBV5-4; D is unresolved. Between the trimmed V and J ends, which lost 6 bases and 12 bases, there was a span of 22 bases. The CDR3 runs 14 residues. Per germline, CDR1 SGHNT and CDR2 YYREEE (reference sequence). The CDR3 loop reads CASTSESRWDHQYF. CDR3 DNA: TGTGCCAGCACCTCCGAGTCTAGGTGGGATCATCAGTACTTC.

The rearrangement joins TRBV14 to TRBJ2-1, with a tentative D call TRBD2 (6 bases). Deletions cut 0 bases from V and 3 bases from J, with 9 bases between. The CDR3 has 15 residues. CDR1 is SGHDN, CDR2 FVKESK, per germline. The CDR3 here is CASSQDAGSYNEQFF. CDR3 DNA: TGTGCCAGCAGCCAAGATGCCGGGAGCTACAATGAGCAGTTCTTC.

V gene TRBV6-1 combines with J gene TRBJ2-1; 7 bases align to TRBD2. The V segment lost 7 bases and the J segment 3 bases; nucleotides outside the gene matches: 9. The germline V gene encodes CDR1 MNHNS and CDR2 SASEGT. This CDR3 comprises 15 residues. The CDR3 nucleotides read TGTGCCAGCAACTTGCACGGGAGGAACTACAATGAGCAGTTCTTC. It encodes CASNLHGRNYNEQFF.

J is TRBJ1-1 and V is TRBV27; D uncertain. CDR1 is MNHEY and CDR2 is SMNVEV in the germline V gene (reference sequence). Between the trimmed V and J ends, which lost 5 bases and 2 bases, there was a span of 6 bases. This CDR3 is built from 12 residues. CDR3 in amino acids: CASSPLNTEAFF. CDR3 nucleotides: TGTGCCAGCAGTCCGCTAAACACTGAAGCTTTCTTT.

The rearrangement uses TRBV5-1 and TRBJ2-5, with D tentatively TRBD1 or TRBD2 (5 bases each). The ends were cut back, 2 bases at V and 5 bases at J, with 13 bases in the middle. The CDR3 runs to 14 residues. Germline CDR1 and CDR2: SGHRS and YFSETQ. The CDR3 DNA is TGCGCCAGCAGCTTCGGGACCGCCAGGGAGACCCAGTACTTC. Its protein is CASSFGTARETQYF.

The rearrangement joins TRBV2 to TRBJ2-7; no clear D. Germline CDR1 reads SNHLY; CDR2 reads FYNNEI. This CDR3 has 14 amino acids. V lost 4 bases and J lost 4, with 14 bases in between. CDR3 in amino acids: CASSVSQYSYEQYF. The CDR3 region has the DNA TGTGCCAGCAGTGTGAGCCAGTACAGTTACGAGCAGTACTTC. Complete variable domain (other parts from reference TRBV2 and TRBJ2-7): EPEVTQTPSHQVTQMGQEVILRCVPISNHLYFYWYRQILGQKVEFLVSFYNNEISEKSEIFDDQFSVERPDGSNFTLKIRSTKLEDSAMYFCASSVSQYSYEQYFGPGTRLTVT.

The chain uses TRBV2 and TRBJ2-7; 8 nucleotides match TRBD1. Germline V CDR1 and CDR2: SNHLY, FYNNEI. J was trimmed by 3 bases and V by 3 bases; bases with no gene match: 4. CDR3 length: 14 residues. Written as DNA, the CDR3 is TGTGCCAGCAGTGACCGGGACAGGAGCTACGAGCAGTACTTC. Amino acid sequence: CASSDRDRSYEQYF.

The gene calls are TRBV5-6 and TRBJ2-2; 7 nucleotides agree with TRBD1. Germline V CDR1 and CDR2: SGHDT, YYEEEE. The ends lost 2 bases at V and 6 bases at J; junction bases unmatched: 7. This CDR3 is built from 15 residues. CDR3 sequence (DNA): TGTGCCAGCAGCTTAAGACAGGGCCGGCCCGGGGAGCTGTTTTTT. Protein sequence: CASSLRQGRPGELFF.

This clone occurred a few times. The rearrangement uses TRBV6-1 and TRBJ1-1; D is perhaps TRBD1 (6 bases). V was cut by 3 bases and J by 6 bases, with 17 bases left in between. The CDR3 loop spans 15 amino acids. Looked up from germline, CDR1 is MNHNS and CDR2 is SASEGT. DNA of the CDR3: TGTGCCAGCAGTGATAAGGGGGATTCAGCCGCTGAAGCTTTCTTT. Translating it yields CASSDKGDSAAEAFF.

This clone showed up just once. The V call is TRBV6-5, the J call TRBJ2-1; 10 nucleotides agree with TRBD2. Unmatched junction bases numbered 6, after V lost 8 bases and J lost 8 bases. The CDR3 extends over 13 amino acids. In germline, CDR1 is MNHEY, CDR2 SVGAGI. The DNA for the CDR3 is TGTGCCAGCCGCGGGACTAGCGAGGATGAGCAGTTCTTC. It is translated as CASRGTSEDEQFF.

The chain links TRBV6-6 to TRBJ1-1; tentative D call: TRBD1 (6 bases). The CDR3 is 13 amino acids. V was cut by 5 bases and J by 2 bases, with 9 bases left in between. Germline V CDR1 and CDR2: MNHNY, SVGAGI (reference sequence). The CDR3, as DNA: TGTGCCAGCAGTCTACAGGGTAACACTGAAGCTTTCTTT. This codes for CASSLQGNTEAFF.

This rearrangement joins TRBV29-1 to TRBJ2-1; D perhaps matches TRBD2 (6 bases). V lost 4 bases to trimming and J lost 6 bases, with 13 bases between them. Germline V gives CDR1 SQVTM, CDR2 ANQGSEA. This CDR3 spans 13 amino acids. CDR3 nucleotide sequence: TGCAGCGTTGGAGGGAGGCCCCGCAATGAGCAGTTCTTC. Residues: CSVGGRPRNEQFF.

J is TRBJ2-1 and V is TRBV5-4; maybe TRBD2 (5 bases). Trimming took off 4 bases at V and 10 bases at J, with 21 bases between the two ends. This CDR3 has 15 residues. Germline V CDR1 and CDR2: SGHNT, YYREEE (reference sequence). This CDR3 is CASSLDGLIIGEQFF. DNA of the CDR3: TGTGCCAGCAGCCTGGACGGACTTATCATCGGCGAGCAGTTCTTC.

The V and J genes are TRBV15 and TRBJ2-1, with 12 bases lining up with TRBD2. CDR1 is LNHNV and CDR2 is YYDKDF in the germline V gene (reference sequence). The V gene end was trimmed by 0 bases and the J gene end by 9 bases; junction bases not matched to a gene: 3. The length of the CDR3 is 15 residues. CDR3: CATSRDLAGGVEQFF. The CDR3 coding sequence is TGTGCCACCAGCAGAGATCTAGCGGGAGGGGTTGAGCAGTTCTTC.

V usage is TRBV27 and J usage is TRBJ2-7; 7 bases line up with TRBD1. The V gene's germline CDR1 is MNHEY and CDR2 SMNVEV (reference sequence). The V gene end was trimmed by 2 bases and the J gene end by 5 bases; junction bases not matched to a gene: 9. The CDR3 contains 15 residues. CDR3 nucleotide sequence: TGTGCCAGCAGTTTAACAGCCAGGGGGTTCCACGAGCAGTACTTC. Residues: CASSLTARGFHEQYF.

The V call is TRBV6-4, the J call TRBJ2-2; the D gene is possibly TRBD2 (6 bases). Germline V gene sequence: CDR1 MRHNA, CDR2 SNTAGT. Deletions cut 4 bases from V and 4 bases from J, with 10 bases between. CDR3 length: 14 residues. The CDR3 DNA sequence: TGTGCCAGCAGTGGTGAGACTAGCACCGGGGAGCTGTTTTTT. Translated, it gives CASSGETSTGELFF.

The chain couples TRBV9 to TRBJ2-1; 9 nucleotides match TRBD1. The germline V gene encodes CDR1 SGDLS and CDR2 YYNGEE. This CDR3 region has 15 residues. The V and J ends lost 3 bases and 3 bases, in that order; junction bases with no gene match: 4. The CDR3: CASSARQGGYNEQFF. The CDR3 bases are TGTGCCAGCAGCGCAAGACAGGGGGGCTACAATGAGCAGTTCTTC.